This T cell receptor (beta chain) was retrieved from a study of blood T cell repertoires in COVID-19. The length of the CDR3 is 12 residues. V was pared by 5 bases and J by 3 bases, with 5 bases between. The method was immunoSEQ multiplex PCR; TCRdb's version includes in-frame clones alone and lacks a portion of them. The sample lists about 480,000 clones; approximately 90% were seen once. Sequencing was carried out using PBMCs or T cells enriched from blood (not recorded which). The chain joins TRBV12-3 or TRBV12-4 to TRBJ1-3; D not resolved. This clonotype originated in a woman aged 35 to 49 who had recovered from COVID-19. This CDR3 reads CASSQIGNTIYF. In DNA form, the CDR3 reads TGTGCCAGCAGTCAAATTGGAAACACCATATATTTT.